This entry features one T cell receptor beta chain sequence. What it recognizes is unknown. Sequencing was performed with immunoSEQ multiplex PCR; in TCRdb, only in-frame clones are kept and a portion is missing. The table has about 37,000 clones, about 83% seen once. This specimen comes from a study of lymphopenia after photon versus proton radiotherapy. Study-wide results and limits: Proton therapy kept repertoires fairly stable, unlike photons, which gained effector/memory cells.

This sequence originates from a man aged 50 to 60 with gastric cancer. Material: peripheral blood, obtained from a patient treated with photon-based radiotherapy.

The CDR3 reads CSVRDQGASSTDTQYF. The CDR3 DNA reads as TGCAGCGTTAGGGACCAAGGGGCCTCTAGCACAGATACGCAGTATTTT. The chain has TRBV29-1 and TRBJ2-3; TRBD1 or TRBD2 may be the D gene (5 bases each). The V and J ends lost 5 bases and 0 bases respectively, with 18 bases between them. In germline, CDR1 is SQVTM, CDR2 ANQGSEA. This CDR3 contains 16 residues.